A selection of T cell receptor beta chains follows, all from one sample in a study of neurological immune-mediated disorders. TCRdb used MiXCR to reprocess the 5' RACE reads, holding one entry per CDR3 protein. The table records about 36,000 distinct CDR3 sequences, 10% to 13% of them present only once. Input material: PBMCs. These receptors were collected from a young woman with HTLV-1-associated myelopathy (HAM/TSP). CDR3s include the opening cysteine and the closing phenylalanine or tryptophan. Fields, in order: V gene, J gene, D gene, clone size, CDR3 DNA, CDR3 protein. A D gene is named only where the DNA matches it firmly. Only some rows state a clone size, as once, few, many or a class for expanded clones.

V gene: TRBV20-1; J gene: TRBJ2-1; D gene: TRBD1; clone size: many; CDR3 DNA: TGCAGTGCTAGGGGACAGACCTCCTACAATGAGCAGTTCTTC; CDR3 protein: CSARGQTSYNEQFF
V gene: TRBV3-1; J gene: TRBJ2-3; D gene: TRBD2; clone size: few; CDR3 DNA: TGTGCCAGCAGCCAATTCCTGGGACTAGCAGCAGATACGCAGTATTTT; CDR3 protein: CASSQFLGLAADTQYF
V gene: TRBV20-1; J gene: TRBJ1-4; D gene: NA; clone size: many; CDR3 DNA: TGCAGTGCTGTATCCGCAACTAATGAAAAACTGTTTTTT; CDR3 protein: CSAVSATNEKLFF
V gene: TRBV20-1; J gene: TRBJ1-1; D gene: TRBD1; clone size: NA; CDR3 DNA: TGCAGTGCTAGAGATGCCAGGGGGATAGGCACTGAAGCTTTCTTT; CDR3 protein: CSARDARGIGTEAFF
V gene: TRBV20-1; J gene: TRBJ2-2; D gene: TRBD2; clone size: few; CDR3 DNA: TGCAGTGCCTGGCGGGGGGCGCGAACCGGGGAGCTGTTTTTT; CDR3 protein: CSAWRGARTGELFF
V gene: TRBV20-1; J gene: TRBJ2-1; D gene: NA; clone size: many; CDR3 DNA: TGCAGTGCTAGAGATCAGGTCTCCGAAAGGAGCTCCTACAATGAGCAGTTCTTC; CDR3 protein: CSARDQVSERSSYNEQFF
V gene: TRBV5-1; J gene: TRBJ1-1; D gene: NA; clone size: medium-sized; CDR3 DNA: TGCGCCAGCAGCTGGGGGGCTGGCACTGAAGCTTTCTTT; CDR3 protein: CASSWGAGTEAFF
V gene: TRBV20-1; J gene: TRBJ1-5; D gene: TRBD1; clone size: many; CDR3 DNA: TGCAGTGCAGGACAGGGGGCGTATCAGCCCCAGCATTTT; CDR3 protein: CSAGQGAYQPQHF
V gene: TRBV20-1; J gene: TRBJ1-1; D gene: TRBD1; clone size: many; CDR3 DNA: TGCAGTGCTAGAGATTGGGGACAGAGCATGAACACTGAAGCTTTCTTT; CDR3 protein: CSARDWGQSMNTEAFF
V gene: TRBV5-1; J gene: TRBJ2-1; D gene: NA; clone size: many; CDR3 DNA: TGCGCCAGCAGCTCTTCCGCGGAGGGGGGGCCCTACAATGAGCAGTTCTTC; CDR3 protein: CASSSSAEGGPYNEQFF
V gene: TRBV4-1; J gene: TRBJ1-1; D gene: NA; clone size: many; CDR3 DNA: TGCGCCAGCAGCCAAACCCGTCGGGGTACCCCGGGCACTGAAGCTTTCTTT; CDR3 protein: CASSQTRRGTPGTEAFF
V gene: TRBV24-1; J gene: TRBJ2-3; D gene: NA; clone size: many; CDR3 DNA: TGTGCCACCAGTGATTTCCGGACAACTAGCACAGATACGCAGTATTTT; CDR3 protein: CATSDFRTTSTDTQYF
V gene: TRBV20-1; J gene: TRBJ2-7; D gene: NA; clone size: NA; CDR3 DNA: TGCAGTGATAGAAGTCCGGGACACCGAATATACACCTACGAGCAGTACTTC; CDR3 protein: CSDRSPGHRIYTYEQYF
V gene: TRBV7-2; J gene: TRBJ1-2; D gene: NA; clone size: NA; CDR3 DNA: TGTGCCAGCAGCCCCCGGACATTTGATGGATACACCTTC; CDR3 protein: CASSPRTFDGYTF
V gene: TRBV20-1; J gene: TRBJ1-1; D gene: NA; clone size: many; CDR3 DNA: TGCAGTGCCAACTCAGGTTTTGACGCTTTCTTT; CDR3 protein: CSANSGFDAFF
V gene: TRBV5-1; J gene: TRBJ1-6; D gene: NA; clone size: many; CDR3 DNA: TGCGCCAGCAGCTTTGGGCGGAGCGATTCACCCCTCCACTTT; CDR3 protein: CASSFGRSDSPLHF
V gene: TRBV5-1; J gene: TRBJ2-1; D gene: NA; clone size: many; CDR3 DNA: TGCGCCAGCAGCTTGGGCAATGAGCAGTTCTTC; CDR3 protein: CASSLGNEQFF
V gene: TRBV20-1; J gene: TRBJ2-1; D gene: TRBD2; clone size: many; CDR3 DNA: TGCAGTGCTAGAGTGGGTAGCGGGCACCCCTACAATGAGCAGTTCTTC; CDR3 protein: CSARVGSGHPYNEQFF
V gene: TRBV9; J gene: TRBJ2-7; D gene: NA; clone size: NA; CDR3 DNA: TGTGCCAGCAGCACCCGCTACGGCGAGCAGTACTTC; CDR3 protein: CASSTRYGEQYF
V gene: TRBV5-1; J gene: TRBJ2-3; D gene: NA; clone size: many; CDR3 DNA: TGCGCCAGCAGCTTGCCGGATGGGTTAAGGGGTAGCACAGATACGCAGTATTTT; CDR3 protein: CASSLPDGLRGSTDTQYF
V gene: TRBV11-2; J gene: TRBJ2-2; D gene: TRBD1; clone size: many; CDR3 DNA: TGTGCCAGCAGTTCCGCATTTCAGGGGGCGGCGTCCGGGGAGCTGTTTTTT; CDR3 protein: CASSSAFQGAASGELFF
V gene: TRBV20-1; J gene: TRBJ2-7; D gene: NA; clone size: many; CDR3 DNA: TGCAGTGCTAGAGGCGGGGCTCACCACTTCCTCCTCGAGCAGTACTTC; CDR3 protein: CSARGGAHHFLLEQYF
V gene: TRBV12-3/TRBV12-4; J gene: TRBJ1-1; D gene: NA; clone size: many; CDR3 DNA: TGTGCCAGCAGTTTGTGGCAAGGGATCCCAGCGCCAGCTTTCTTT; CDR3 protein: CASSLWQGIPAPAFF
V gene: TRBV19; J gene: TRBJ1-5; D gene: TRBD1; clone size: many; CDR3 DNA: TGTGCCAGTCGGACAGGGGATTATAGCAATCAGCCCCAGCATTTT; CDR3 protein: CASRTGDYSNQPQHF
V gene: TRBV7-9; J gene: TRBJ1-3; D gene: TRBD1; clone size: many; CDR3 DNA: TGTGCCAGCAGCGGGGGACAGAGCTCTGGAAACACCATATATTTT; CDR3 protein: CASSGGQSSGNTIYF
V gene: TRBV2; J gene: TRBJ1-5; D gene: TRBD1; clone size: many; CDR3 DNA: TGTGCCAGCAGCCCCGCAGGGGGACAAAATCAGCCCCAGCATTTT; CDR3 protein: CASSPAGGQNQPQHF
V gene: TRBV7-9; J gene: TRBJ1-2; D gene: NA; clone size: many; CDR3 DNA: TGTGCCAGCAGCTTAGGGGCAGGGTATGGCTACACCTTC; CDR3 protein: CASSLGAGYGYTF
V gene: TRBV5-1; J gene: TRBJ1-1; D gene: NA; clone size: many; CDR3 DNA: TGCGCCAGCAGCTTTGGAGGGTTAGCGGCCGAAGCTTTCTTT; CDR3 protein: CASSFGGLAAEAFF
V gene: TRBV5-1; J gene: TRBJ2-1; D gene: NA; clone size: many; CDR3 DNA: TGCGCCAGCAGCTTGGGGCTAGCGAACAATGAGCAGTTCTTC; CDR3 protein: CASSLGLANNEQFF
V gene: TRBV7-2; J gene: TRBJ1-3; D gene: NA; clone size: many; CDR3 DNA: TGTGCCAGCAGCGGAAGGGGGGGAGGAAACACCATATATTTT; CDR3 protein: CASSGRGGGNTIYF
V gene: TRBV20-1; J gene: TRBJ2-4; D gene: TRBD2; clone size: many; CDR3 DNA: TGCAGTGCTAGCGGGGGGGCCGGCAAAAACATTCAGTACTTC; CDR3 protein: CSASGGAGKNIQYF
V gene: TRBV4-2; J gene: TRBJ2-3; D gene: TRBD2; clone size: many; CDR3 DNA: TGTGCCAGCAGCCTAAAAGCGGGGGACACAGATACGCAGTATTTT; CDR3 protein: CASSLKAGDTDTQYF
V gene: TRBV11-2; J gene: TRBJ2-2; D gene: NA; clone size: few; CDR3 DNA: TGTGCCAGCAGCTACGCGGGGTGGTGGCCCTCCGGGGAGCTGTTTTTT; CDR3 protein: CASSYAGWWPSGELFF
V gene: TRBV5-4; J gene: TRBJ2-3; D gene: TRBD2; clone size: many; CDR3 DNA: TGTGCCAGCAGCTTCGGCGGGGGGGGTTCAGATACGCAGTATTTT; CDR3 protein: CASSFGGGGSDTQYF
V gene: TRBV7-2; J gene: TRBJ1-5; D gene: NA; clone size: many; CDR3 DNA: TGTGCCAGCAGCTCGGGCCTTGACTGGCATCAGCCCCAGCATTTT; CDR3 protein: CASSSGLDWHQPQHF
V gene: TRBV20-1; J gene: TRBJ1-1; D gene: NA; clone size: many; CDR3 DNA: TGCAGTGCTCAGATCCCGAACACTGAAGCTTTCTTT; CDR3 protein: CSAQIPNTEAFF